Presented here are 23 T cell receptor beta chains from one specimen sequenced in a study of T cell repertoires in cytomegalovirus infection. Their cognate antigens are unknown. TCRdb processed the reads anew with MiXCR; each CDR3 protein has one entry. The table lists about 220,000 distinct CDR3 sequences, around two fifths of them singletons. The sequencing here drew on CD8+ T cells from cultured PBMCs, taken from culture after CMV antigen stimulation. These receptors originate from a human donor in good health (CMV status not recorded). Some clones in this sample may be carry-over from other donors' samples.

The chain employs TRBV11-2 and TRBJ1-6; D possibly corresponds to TRBD1 (5 bases). This CDR3 is 17 amino acids long. Germline CDR1 SGHAT, CDR2 FQNNGV. The V end lost 5 bases, the J end lost 8 bases, and 22 bases lay between the germline ends. CDR3 amino acids: CASSPWGGTDRHSPLHF. CDR3 in DNA: TGTGCCAGCAGCCCCTGGGGCGGTACAGACAGACATTCACCCCTCCACTTT.

V is TRBV20-1 and J is TRBJ1-2; D is undetermined. The V gene lost 0 bases and the J gene lost 5 bases, with 13 bases spanning the gap. This CDR3 comprises 14 residues. Germline CDR1 reads DFQATT; CDR2 reads SNEGSKA (reference sequence). The CDR3 protein is CSARDRQERYGYTF. The CDR3 coding sequence is TGCAGTGCTAGAGATAGGCAAGAGAGATATGGCTACACCTTC.

This chain links TRBV28 with TRBJ2-3; no reliable D call. CDR1 MDHEN and CDR2 SYDVKM come from the germline V gene. The germline V and J ends were trimmed by 2 bases and 0 bases, with 9 bases remaining between them. The CDR3 extends over 15 amino acids. CDR3 region: CASSLGPASTDTQYF. CDR3 nucleotide sequence: TGTGCCAGCAGTTTAGGCCCGGCCAGCACAGATACGCAGTATTTT. Together with reference TRBV28 and TRBJ2-3, the CDR3 gives the full variable domain: DVKVTQSSRYLVKRTGEKVFLECVQDMDHENMFWYRQDPGLGLRLIYFSYDVKMKEKGDIPEGYSVSREKKERFSLILESASTNQTSMYLCASSLGPASTDTQYFGPGTRLTVL.

The V gene is TRBV27, the J gene TRBJ2-1; TRBD2 matches at 8 bases. The length of the CDR3 is 14 residues. Losses at the gene ends were 4 bases for V and 4 bases for J; bases not matched to a gene: 3. Germline V gives CDR1 MNHEY, CDR2 SMNVEV (reference sequence). The CDR3 DNA sequence: TGTGCCAGCAGTTACCGGGAGGGGTACAATGAGCAGTTCTTC. Its translation: CASSYREGYNEQFF.

The chain is built from TRBV19 and TRBJ2-7; perhaps D is TRBD1 or TRBD2 (6 bases each). Germline V gene sequence: CDR1 LNHDA, CDR2 SQIVND (reference sequence). The CDR3 is made up of 14 amino acids. Deletions cut 8 bases from V and 2 bases from J, with 16 bases between. CDR3 sequence (DNA): TGTGCCAGTTCGCGAGGGGGAGGAACCTACGAGCAGTACTTC. Protein: CASSRGGGTYEQYF.

This clonotype was counted a single time. J is TRBJ1-2 and V is TRBV29-1; 8 bases line up with TRBD1. This CDR3 contains 12 residues. Germline CDR1 and CDR2: SQVTM and ANQGSEA. J lost 8 bases, V lost 5 bases, and 7 bases had no gene match. The CDR3: CSVPTGALGYTF. In DNA form, the CDR3 reads TGCAGCGTTCCGACAGGGGCTTTAGGCTACACCTTC.

V and J are TRBV2 and TRBJ1-4; D call uncertain. Trimming took off 2 bases at V and 4 bases at J, with 5 bases between the two ends. In germline, CDR1 is SNHLY, CDR2 FYNNEI. The CDR3 is made up of 13 amino acids. Here the CDR3 reads CASSEQVNEKLFF. The CDR3 nucleotides are TGTGCCAGCAGTGAACAGGTTAATGAAAAACTGTTTTTT.

This clonotype appeared a few times. The chain uses TRBV7-9 and TRBJ1-5; D is perhaps TRBD1 (5 bases). Germline values: CDR1 SEHNR, CDR2 FQNEAQ (reference sequence). The CDR3 runs 14 residues. Trimming left V 5 bases short and J 8 bases short, with 16 bases between. CDR3 amino acids: CASSGGGFGEPQHF. CDR3 in DNA: TGTGCCAGCAGCGGGGGTGGGTTTGGGGAGCCCCAGCATTTT.

There are many counts of this clonotype. V gene TRBV11-2 combines with J gene TRBJ2-3; 11 bases agree with TRBD2. With V trimmed by 1 base and J by 0 bases, 6 bases remained unmatched. CDR1 SGHAT and CDR2 FQNNGV come from the germline V gene. This CDR3 spans 18 amino acids. CDR3 DNA sequence: TGTGCCAGCAGCTTAGGCGGGACTAGCGGAGCTAGCACAGATACGCAGTATTTT. Protein product: CASSLGGTSGASTDTQYF.

This rearrangement joins TRBV11-2 to TRBJ2-1, with D tentatively TRBD1 (6 bases). Germline V lookup: CDR1 SGHAT, CDR2 FQNNGV. The CDR3 loop spans 16 amino acids. Trimming left V 6 bases short and J 6 bases short, with 21 bases between. Here the CDR3 DNA reads TGTGCCAGCAGAGGAAGAGGGGGTAACAAGGTCAATGAGCAGTTCTTC. Protein sequence: CASRGRGGNKVNEQFF.

V and J are TRBV14 and TRBJ2-2; D gene unclear. The V gene's germline CDR1 is SGHDN and CDR2 FVKESK. V lost 5 bases and J lost 4, with 8 bases in between. This CDR3 has 13 amino acids. For the CDR3, the DNA is TGTGCCAGCAGCAGAAAGGGCACCGGGGAGCTGTTTTTT. It encodes CASSRKGTGELFF.

This clonotype was counted at least ten times. The chain recombines TRBV7-2 with TRBJ1-1; D not resolved. The V gene lost 5 bases and the J gene lost 1 base, with 8 bases spanning the gap. Germline CDR1 and CDR2: SGHTA and FQGNSA. The CDR3 loop spans 13 amino acids. CDR3 loop: CASSPLANTEAFF. The CDR3 region has the DNA TGTGCCAGCAGCCCGTTGGCGAACACTGAAGCTTTCTTT.

V gene TRBV27 combines with J gene TRBJ2-4; D gene ambiguous. The CDR3 is 15 amino acids. V was clipped by 4 bases and J by 0 bases, with 10 bases between them. In germline, CDR1 is MNHEY, CDR2 SMNVEV (reference sequence). The CDR3 DNA reads as TGTGCCAGCAGTTCCTTACATCTAGCCAAAAACATTCAGTACTTC. Its protein is CASSSLHLAKNIQYF.

J is TRBJ1-2 and V is TRBV19; the D is unclear. Germline V CDR1 and CDR2: LNHDA, SQIVND (reference sequence). V dropped 7 bases and J dropped 5 bases, with 14 bases sitting between them. The CDR3 covers 13 residues. The chain's CDR3 is CASIPGPTYGYTF. CDR3 sequence (DNA): TGTGCCAGTATCCCAGGCCCGACTTATGGCTACACCTTC.

This clonotype came up a few times. The rearrangement joins TRBV12-3 or TRBV12-4 to TRBJ1-1; D ambiguous. Trimming shortened V by 2 bases and J by 1 base, and 8 bases separated the two germline ends. The CDR3 covers 14 residues. The CDR3 protein is CASSLYGKNTEAFF. The CDR3 DNA reads TGTGCCAGCAGTTTATACGGGAAGAACACTGAAGCTTTCTTT.

The rearrangement joins TRBV7-8 to TRBJ2-5; D is uncertain. Trimming took 3 bases from V and 5 from J, leaving 19 bases between them. Germline CDR1 reads SGHVS; CDR2 reads FQNEAQ. This CDR3 region has 16 residues. CDR3 amino acids: CASSFNWGLDEETQYF. The CDR3 region has the DNA TGTGCCAGCAGCTTTAATTGGGGTTTGGATGAGGAGACCCAGTACTTC.

CDR3 in amino acids: CANVSPRERGKTQYF. In DNA form, the CDR3 reads TGTGCCAACGTTTCTCCGCGGGAGAGAGGAAAGACCCAGTACTTC. The chain carries TRBV2 and TRBJ2-5, with TRBD2 matching 7 bases. Germline V gene data show CDR1 as SNHLY and CDR2 as FYNNEI. There are 15 residues in the CDR3. The trim removed 10 bases at V and 6 bases at J, leaving 17 bases unmatched.

This rearrangement joins TRBV10-3 to TRBJ2-1; 7 nucleotides align to TRBD1. This CDR3 spans 14 amino acids. The junction had 8 bases not matched to a gene; V was cut back by 10 bases and J by 2 bases. Germline V CDR1 and CDR2: ENHRY, SYGVKD. CDR3 protein: CATSGDRAYNEQFF. The DNA of the CDR3 is TGTGCCACCTCGGGCGACAGGGCCTACAATGAGCAGTTCTTC.

This clonotype has a handful of counts. The CDR3 nucleotides are TGTGCCAGCAGCTGGACAGGGGGGAACGATGAGCAGTTCTTC. Encoded protein: CASSWTGGNDEQFF. V usage is TRBV7-3 and J usage is TRBJ2-1, with TRBD1 identical over 10 bases. The CDR3 extends over 14 amino acids. V gave up 4 bases and J gave up 8 bases; unmatched junction bases: 5. Germline CDR1 SGHTA, CDR2 FQGTGA.

The chain uses TRBV15 and TRBJ2-7, with TRBD1 matching 12 bases. The CDR3 is 14 residues long. Germline CDR1 and CDR2: LNHNV and YYDKDF (reference sequence). With V trimmed by 5 bases and J by 6 bases, 5 bases remained unmatched. The CDR3 DNA reads as TGTGCCACCAGCTGGGGACAGGGGGCGATCGAGCAGTACTTC. Its translation: CATSWGQGAIEQYF.

The genes are TRBV19 and TRBJ2-7, with a possible D match to TRBD1 (5 bases). CDR3 length: 14 amino acids. V was trimmed by 5 bases and J by 3 bases, leaving 14 bases between them. CDR1 LNHDA and CDR2 SQIVND come from the germline V gene (reference sequence). Here the CDR3 reads CASSPDSSLYEQYF. In DNA, the CDR3 is TGTGCCAGTAGTCCCGACAGTTCCCTCTACGAGCAGTACTTC.

This chain joins TRBV11-2 and TRBJ1-1, with a possible D match to TRBD1 (6 bases). The CDR3 covers 16 residues. Germline assignment: CDR1 SGHAT and CDR2 FQNNGV. V gave up 4 bases and J gave up 0 bases, with 15 bases separating them. The CDR3 bases are TGTGCCAGCAGCTGGTCTAACAGGGAGATGAACACTGAAGCTTTCTTT. It translates to CASSWSNREMNTEAFF.

The chain recombines TRBV12-3 or TRBV12-4 with TRBJ2-1; D is possibly TRBD1 (6 bases). Trimming took 6 bases from V and 0 from J, leaving 12 bases between them. The CDR3 has 15 amino acids. CDR3 residues: CASRATGSSYNEQFF. The CDR3, as DNA: TGTGCCAGCAGGGCTACAGGGAGCTCCTACAATGAGCAGTTCTTC.